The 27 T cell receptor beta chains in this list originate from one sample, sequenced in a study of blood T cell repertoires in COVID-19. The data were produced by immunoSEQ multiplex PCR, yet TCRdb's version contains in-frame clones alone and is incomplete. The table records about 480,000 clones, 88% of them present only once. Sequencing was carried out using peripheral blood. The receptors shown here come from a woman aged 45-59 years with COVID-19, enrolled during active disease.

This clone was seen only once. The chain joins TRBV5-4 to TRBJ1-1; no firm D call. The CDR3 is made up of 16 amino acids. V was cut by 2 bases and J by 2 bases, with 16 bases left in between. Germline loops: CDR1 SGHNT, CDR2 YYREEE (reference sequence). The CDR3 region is CASSLDLVIGNTEAFF. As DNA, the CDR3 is TGTGCCAGCAGCTTAGATCTAGTTATCGGAAACACTGAAGCTTTCTTT.

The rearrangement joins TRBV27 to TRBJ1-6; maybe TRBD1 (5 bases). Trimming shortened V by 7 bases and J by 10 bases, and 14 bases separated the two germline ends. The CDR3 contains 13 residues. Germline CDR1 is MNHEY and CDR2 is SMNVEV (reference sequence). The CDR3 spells CASTPGGNSPLHF. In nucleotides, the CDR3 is TGTGCCAGCACTCCCGGGGGGAACTCACCCCTCCACTTT.

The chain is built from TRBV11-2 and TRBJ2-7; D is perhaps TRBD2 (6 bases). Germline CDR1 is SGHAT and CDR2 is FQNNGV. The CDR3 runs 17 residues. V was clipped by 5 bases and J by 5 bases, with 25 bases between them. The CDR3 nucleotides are TGTGCCAGCAGCCCCTTTACTGCGGGATCCTTCCATGACGAGCAGTACTTC. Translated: CASSPFTAGSFHDEQYF. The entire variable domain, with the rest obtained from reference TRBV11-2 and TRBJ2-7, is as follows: EAGVAQSPRYKIIEKRQSVAFWCNPISGHATLYWYQQILGQGPKLLIQFQNNGVVDDSQLPKDRFSAERLKGVDSTLKIQPAKLEDSAVYLCASSPFTAGSFHDEQYFGPGTRLTVT.

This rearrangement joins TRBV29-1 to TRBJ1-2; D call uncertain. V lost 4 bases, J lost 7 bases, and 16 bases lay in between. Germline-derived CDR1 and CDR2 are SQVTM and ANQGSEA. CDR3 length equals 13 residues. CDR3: CSVAGILYGGYTF. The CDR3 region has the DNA TGCAGCGTTGCCGGGATTCTCTATGGTGGCTACACCTTC. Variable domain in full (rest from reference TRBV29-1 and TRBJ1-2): SAVISQKPSRDICQRGTSLTIQCQVDSQVTMMFWYRQQPGQSLTLIATANQGSEATYESGFVIDKFPISRPNLTFSTLTVSNMSPEDSSIYLCSVAGILYGGYTFGSGTRLTVV.

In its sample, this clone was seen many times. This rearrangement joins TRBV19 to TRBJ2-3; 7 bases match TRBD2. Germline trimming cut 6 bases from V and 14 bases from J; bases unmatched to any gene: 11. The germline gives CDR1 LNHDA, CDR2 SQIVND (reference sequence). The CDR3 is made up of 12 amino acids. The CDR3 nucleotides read TGTGCCAGTAGCTTATCGGGGGGAGAATGGTATTTT. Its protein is CASSLSGGEWYF.

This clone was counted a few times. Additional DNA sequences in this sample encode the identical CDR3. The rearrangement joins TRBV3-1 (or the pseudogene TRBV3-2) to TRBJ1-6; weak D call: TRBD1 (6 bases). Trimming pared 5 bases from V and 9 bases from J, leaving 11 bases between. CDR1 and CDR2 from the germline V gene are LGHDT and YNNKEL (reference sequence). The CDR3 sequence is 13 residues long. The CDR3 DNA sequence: TGTGCCAGCAGCTTAAGGGGGGGTTCACCCCTCCACTTT. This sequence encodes CASSLRGGSPLHF.

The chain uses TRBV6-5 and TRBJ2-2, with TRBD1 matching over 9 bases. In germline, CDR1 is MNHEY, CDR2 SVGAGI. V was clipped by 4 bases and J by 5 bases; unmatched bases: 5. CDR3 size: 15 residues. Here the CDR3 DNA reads TGTGCCAGCAGTTCGTTGACAGGGGGAACCGGGGAGCTGTTTTTT. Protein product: CASSSLTGGTGELFF.

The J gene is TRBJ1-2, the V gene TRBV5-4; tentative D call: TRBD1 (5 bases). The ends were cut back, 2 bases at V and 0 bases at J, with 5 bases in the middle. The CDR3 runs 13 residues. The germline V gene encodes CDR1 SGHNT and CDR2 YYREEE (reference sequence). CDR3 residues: CASSFRANYGYTF. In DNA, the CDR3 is TGTGCCAGCAGCTTCAGGGCTAACTATGGCTACACCTTC.

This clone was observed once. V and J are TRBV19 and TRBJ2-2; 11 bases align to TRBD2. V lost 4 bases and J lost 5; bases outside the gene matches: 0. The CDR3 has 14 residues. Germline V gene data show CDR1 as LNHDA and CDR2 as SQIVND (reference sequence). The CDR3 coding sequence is TGTGCCAGTAGTACTAGCGGGGGGACCGGGGAGCTGTTTTTT. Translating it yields CASSTSGGTGELFF.

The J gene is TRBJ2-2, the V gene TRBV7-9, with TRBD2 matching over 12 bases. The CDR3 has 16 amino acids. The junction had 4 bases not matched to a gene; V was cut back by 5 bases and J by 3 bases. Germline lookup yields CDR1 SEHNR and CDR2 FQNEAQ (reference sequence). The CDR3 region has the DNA TGTGCCAGCAGCCGATCTAGCGGGGGGGACACCGGGGAGCTGTTTTTT. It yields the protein CASSRSSGGDTGELFF.

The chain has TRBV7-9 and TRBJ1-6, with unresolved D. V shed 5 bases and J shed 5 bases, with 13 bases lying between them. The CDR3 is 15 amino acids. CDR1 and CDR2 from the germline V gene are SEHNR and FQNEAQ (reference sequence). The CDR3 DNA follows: TGTGCCAGCAGCGTAGGAGTCGGGAATAATTCACCCCTCCACTTT. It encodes CASSVGVGNNSPLHF.

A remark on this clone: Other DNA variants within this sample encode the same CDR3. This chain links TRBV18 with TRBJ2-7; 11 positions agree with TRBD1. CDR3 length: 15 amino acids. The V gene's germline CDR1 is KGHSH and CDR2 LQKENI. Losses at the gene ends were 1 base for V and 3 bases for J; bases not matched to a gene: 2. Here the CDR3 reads CASSPRTGGSYEQYF. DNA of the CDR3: TGTGCCAGCTCACCACGGACAGGGGGCAGCTACGAGCAGTACTTC. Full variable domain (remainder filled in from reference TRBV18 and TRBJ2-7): NAGVMQNPRHLVRRRGQEARLRCSPMKGHSHVYWYRQLPEEGLKFMVYLQKENIIDESGMPKERFSAEFPKEGPSILRIQQVVRGDSAAYFCASSPRTGGSYEQYFGPGTRLTVT.

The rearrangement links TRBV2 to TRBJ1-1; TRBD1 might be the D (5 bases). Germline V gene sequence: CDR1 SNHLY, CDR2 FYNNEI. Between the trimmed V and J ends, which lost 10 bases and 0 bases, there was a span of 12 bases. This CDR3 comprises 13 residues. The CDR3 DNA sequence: TGTGCCATCAGGGTGGAGCTGAACACTGAAGCTTTCTTT. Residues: CAIRVELNTEAFF.

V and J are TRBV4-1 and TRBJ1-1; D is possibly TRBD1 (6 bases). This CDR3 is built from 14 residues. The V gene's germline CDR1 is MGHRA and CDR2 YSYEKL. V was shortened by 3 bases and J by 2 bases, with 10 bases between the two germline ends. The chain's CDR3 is CASSHSGQNTEAFF. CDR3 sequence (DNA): TGCGCCAGCAGCCATTCGGGACAAAACACTGAAGCTTTCTTT.

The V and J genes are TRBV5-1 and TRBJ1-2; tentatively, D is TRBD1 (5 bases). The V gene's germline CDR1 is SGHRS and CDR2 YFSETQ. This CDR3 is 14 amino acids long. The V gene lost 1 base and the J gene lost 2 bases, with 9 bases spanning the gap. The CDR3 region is CASSLQGRNYGYTF. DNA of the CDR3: TGCGCCAGCAGCTTGCAGGGCCGGAACTATGGCTACACCTTC.

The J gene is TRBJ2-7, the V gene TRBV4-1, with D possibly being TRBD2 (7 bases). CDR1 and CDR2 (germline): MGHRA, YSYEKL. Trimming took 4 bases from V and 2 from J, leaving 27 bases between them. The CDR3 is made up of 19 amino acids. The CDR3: CASSPDLGTPGGVPYEQYF. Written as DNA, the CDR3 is TGCGCCAGCAGCCCTGACCTGGGGACTCCGGGGGGCGTACCCTACGAGCAGTACTTC.

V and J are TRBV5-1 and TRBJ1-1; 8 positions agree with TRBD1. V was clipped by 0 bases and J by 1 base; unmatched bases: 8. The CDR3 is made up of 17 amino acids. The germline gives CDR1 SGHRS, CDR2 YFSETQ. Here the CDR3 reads CASSLGWAGGENTEAFF. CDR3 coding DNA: TGCGCCAGCAGCTTGGGTTGGGCAGGGGGCGAGAACACTGAAGCTTTCTTT.

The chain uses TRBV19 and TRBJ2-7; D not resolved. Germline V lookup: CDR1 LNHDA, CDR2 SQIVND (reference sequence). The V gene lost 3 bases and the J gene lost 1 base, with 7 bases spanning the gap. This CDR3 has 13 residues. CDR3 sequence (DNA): TGTGCCAGTAGTATCGGGTTTTCCTACGAGCAGTACTTC. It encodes CASSIGFSYEQYF.

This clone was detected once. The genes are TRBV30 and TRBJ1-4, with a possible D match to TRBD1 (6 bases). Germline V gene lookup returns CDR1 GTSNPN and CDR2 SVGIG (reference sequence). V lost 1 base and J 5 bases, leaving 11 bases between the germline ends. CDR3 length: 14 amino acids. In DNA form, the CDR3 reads TGTGCCTGGAGTGAGGGGGAGTTAAATGAAAAACTGTTTTTT. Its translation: CAWSEGELNEKLFF.

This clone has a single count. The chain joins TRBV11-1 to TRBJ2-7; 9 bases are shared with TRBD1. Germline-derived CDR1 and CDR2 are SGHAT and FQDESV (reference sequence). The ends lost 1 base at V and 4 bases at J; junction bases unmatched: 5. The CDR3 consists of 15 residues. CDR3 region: CASSLGPGQGYEQYF. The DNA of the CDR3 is TGTGCCAGCAGCTTAGGACCGGGACAGGGTTACGAGCAGTACTTC. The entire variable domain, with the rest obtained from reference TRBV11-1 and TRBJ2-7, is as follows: EAEVAQSPRYKITEKSQAVAFWCDPISGHATLYWYRQILGQGPELLVQFQDESVVDDSQLPKDRFSAERLKGVDSTLKIQPAELGDSAMYLCASSLGPGQGYEQYFGPGTRLTVT.

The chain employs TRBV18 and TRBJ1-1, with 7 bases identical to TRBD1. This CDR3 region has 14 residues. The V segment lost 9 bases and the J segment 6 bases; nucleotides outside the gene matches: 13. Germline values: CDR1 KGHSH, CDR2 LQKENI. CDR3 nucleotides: TGTGCCAGTTCTCTTTCCGGGACAGTCTCTGAAGCTTTCTTT. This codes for CASSLSGTVSEAFF.

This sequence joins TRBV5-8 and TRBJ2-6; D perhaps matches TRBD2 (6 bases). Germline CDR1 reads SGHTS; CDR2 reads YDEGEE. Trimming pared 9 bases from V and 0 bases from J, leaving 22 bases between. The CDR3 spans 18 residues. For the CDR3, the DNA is TGTGCCACTCCACCGGGACTTCTTAAAGACTCTGGGGCCAACGTCCTGACTTTC. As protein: CATPPGLLKDSGANVLTF.

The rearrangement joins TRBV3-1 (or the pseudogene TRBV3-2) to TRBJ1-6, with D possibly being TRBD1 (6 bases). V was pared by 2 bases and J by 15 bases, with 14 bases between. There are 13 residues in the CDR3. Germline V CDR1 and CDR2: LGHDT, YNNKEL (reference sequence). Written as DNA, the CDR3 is TGTGCCAGCAGCCAATTTGGACAGCCGAGCCTCCACTTT. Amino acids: CASSQFGQPSLHF.

The CDR3 DNA sequence: TGCGCCAGCAGCTTGTACCAGACGGGACAGGTTATCTCTGGGGCCAACGTCCTGACTTTC. Encoded protein: CASSLYQTGQVISGANVLTF. The rearrangement uses TRBV5-1 and TRBJ2-6; 8 bases line up with TRBD1. Germline CDR1 and CDR2: SGHRS and YFSETQ. The CDR3 is 20 amino acids. The J segment lost 0 bases and the V segment lost 1 base, leaving 12 bases of the junction unmatched.

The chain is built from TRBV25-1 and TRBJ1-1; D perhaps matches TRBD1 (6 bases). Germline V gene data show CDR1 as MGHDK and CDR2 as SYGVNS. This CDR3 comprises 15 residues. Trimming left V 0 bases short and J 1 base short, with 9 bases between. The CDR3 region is CASSEYNRENTEAFF. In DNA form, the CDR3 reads TGTGCCAGCAGTGAATATAACAGGGAGAACACTGAAGCTTTCTTT.

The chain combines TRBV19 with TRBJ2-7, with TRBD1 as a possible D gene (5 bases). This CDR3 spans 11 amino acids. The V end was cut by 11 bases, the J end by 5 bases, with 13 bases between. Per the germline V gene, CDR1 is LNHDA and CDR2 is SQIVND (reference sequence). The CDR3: CAAGFRNEQYF. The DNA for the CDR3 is TGTGCCGCAGGGTTCAGAAACGAGCAGTACTTC.

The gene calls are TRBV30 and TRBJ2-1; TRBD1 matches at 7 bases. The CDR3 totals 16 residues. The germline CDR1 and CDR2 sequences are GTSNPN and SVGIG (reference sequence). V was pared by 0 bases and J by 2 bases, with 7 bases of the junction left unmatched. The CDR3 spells CAWSVIEGATYNEQFF. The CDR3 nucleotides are TGTGCCTGGAGTGTTATAGAGGGGGCCACCTACAATGAGCAGTTCTTC. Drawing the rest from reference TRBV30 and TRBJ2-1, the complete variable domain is SQTIHQWPATLVQPVGSPLSLECTVEGTSNPNLYWYRQAAGRGLQLLFYSVGIGQISSEVPQNLSASRPQDRQFILSSKKLLLSDSGFYLCAWSVIEGATYNEQFFGPGTRLTVL.